This T cell receptor (beta chain) was found in a study of cytomegalovirus exposure and HLA in healthy donors. PCR was performed using 60 Vbeta and 13 Jbeta primers. The table came from immunoSEQ multiplex PCR; TCRdb's copy has only in-frame clones and leaves some out. The sample has some 200,000 clones, about 85% seen once. The V gene lost 7 bases and the J gene lost 4 bases, with 7 bases spanning the gap. Germline V gene sequence: CDR1 WNHNN, CDR2 SYGVQD (reference sequence). The length of the CDR3 is 11 residues. Notes on this clone: Its target is not known.

Study-wide results and caveats: High specificity and sensitivity for cytomegalovirus status were reported for the classifier.

This receptor was identified in a man aged 45-60 years in good health and CMV-seronegative. The sample comprised PBMCs. The rearrangement joins TRBV10-1 to TRBJ2-5, with D maybe TRBD2 (6 bases). CDR3 sequence: CASMEGETQYF. The CDR3 DNA sequence: TGCGCCAGCATGGAGGGAGAGACCCAGTACTTC.